This passage covers 11 T cell receptor beta chains from one sample sequenced in a study of cytomegalovirus exposure and HLA in healthy donors. Amplification used 60 Vbeta primers and 13 Jbeta primers. Some clones are missing from TCRdb's copy, which holds only in-frame ones; the method was immunoSEQ multiplex PCR. Of about 160,000 clones in the sample, about four fifths were seen once. Material for sequencing was PBMCs. Source of these receptors: a woman between 50 and 59 years old in good health and CMV-seropositive.

The chain is built from TRBV5-4 and TRBJ2-7; D is possibly TRBD1 (6 bases). CDR3 length equals 12 residues. Trimming cost V 7 bases and J 2 bases, with 10 bases left between them. Germline V gives CDR1 SGHNT, CDR2 YYREEE (reference sequence). The CDR3 here is CASQRDTYEQYF. Here the CDR3 DNA reads TGTGCCAGCCAGAGGGACACCTACGAGCAGTACTTC.

The chain combines TRBV11-3 with TRBJ2-2, with 11 bases identical to TRBD2. The CDR3 covers 16 residues. Germline V CDR1 and CDR2: SGHNT, YENEEA. The V gene end was trimmed by 4 bases and the J gene end by 6 bases; junction bases not matched to a gene: 7. Here the CDR3 reads CASSSLLAGVSGELFF. In DNA, the CDR3 is TGTGCCAGCAGCTCCCTACTAGCGGGAGTTTCCGGGGAGCTGTTTTTT.

V gene TRBV28 combines with J gene TRBJ2-7; 8 nucleotides line up with TRBD2. Germline V gives CDR1 MDHEN, CDR2 SYDVKM. Losses at the gene ends were 8 bases for V and 3 bases for J; bases not matched to a gene: 9. This CDR3 is 14 amino acids long. DNA for the CDR3: TGTGCCAGCTCAGGGGAGCGGGAGCTCTACGAGCAGTACTTC. Protein: CASSGERELYEQYF.

This chain joins TRBV27 and TRBJ1-1; D perhaps matches TRBD1 (5 bases). Germline CDR1 MNHEY, CDR2 SMNVEV (reference sequence). The V end was cut by 5 bases, the J end by 4 bases, with 14 bases between. The CDR3 sequence is 14 residues long. The CDR3 nucleotides are TGTGCCAGCAGTAAAAAGACAGACAGCACTGAAGCTTTCTTT. It specifies CASSKKTDSTEAFF.

Note on this clone: One end of the junction fails to match germline, which may point to a read error. The V gene is TRBV7-9, the J gene TRBJ2-7; TRBD1 matches at 8 bases. Germline loops: CDR1 SEHNR, CDR2 FQNEAQ (reference sequence). This CDR3 has 15 residues. CDR3 protein: CSSSLAYRQGNEQYF. The CDR3 nucleotides are TGTTCCAGCAGCTTAGCCTATCGACAGGGGAACGAGCAGTACTTC.

The V and J genes are TRBV7-9 and TRBJ2-7; no clear D gene. Trimming removed 0 bases from V and 3 bases from J, with 18 bases in between. Germline V gene lookup returns CDR1 SEHNR and CDR2 FQNEAQ (reference sequence). The CDR3 consists of 17 residues. The CDR3 DNA sequence: TGTGCCAGCAGCTTAGCGCCCCAACGGTTTCTCTTCTACGAGCAGTACTTC. Residues: CASSLAPQRFLFYEQYF.

V usage is TRBV4-1 and J usage is TRBJ1-3; 10 bases line up with TRBD1. Trimming removed 0 bases from V and 3 bases from J; junction bases left unmatched: 5. In germline, CDR1 is MGHRA, CDR2 YSYEKL. The CDR3 extends over 17 amino acids. CDR3 in DNA: TGCGCCAGCAGCCAAGAGGGGACAGGGGTTGGTGGAAACACCATATATTTT. Residues: CASSQEGTGVGGNTIYF.

The chain couples TRBV7-4 to TRBJ1-2; D not certain. Germline CDR1 reads SGHVT; CDR2 reads SQSDAQ. The CDR3 runs to 19 residues. Trimming left V 2 bases short and J 4 bases short, with 26 bases between. CDR3 amino acids: CASSLIGEPRPPSFYGYTF. DNA for the CDR3: TGTGCCAGCAGCTTAATCGGGGAGCCCCGGCCTCCGAGTTTCTATGGCTACACCTTC.

The chain links TRBV2 to TRBJ1-2; D unresolved. The length of the CDR3 is 14 residues. Trimming removed 8 bases from V and 2 bases from J, with 15 bases in between. From germline, CDR1 is SNHLY and CDR2 FYNNEI. CDR3 coding DNA: TGTGCCAGCCTTCCCCTTTCAGCGAACTATGGCTACACCTTC. It is translated as CASLPLSANYGYTF.

The gene calls are TRBV11-3 and TRBJ1-6, with 8 bases fitting TRBD1. CDR3 length: 14 residues. Trimming removed 5 bases from V and 7 bases from J; junction bases left unmatched: 4. From germline, CDR1 is SGHNT and CDR2 YENEEA. CDR3 amino acids: CASSITGGNSPLHF. In DNA, the CDR3 is TGTGCCAGCAGCATCACAGGGGGGAATTCACCCCTCCACTTT.

The chain uses TRBV9 and TRBJ1-3, with D perhaps TRBD1 (6 bases). The germline CDR1 and CDR2 sequences are SGDLS and YYNGEE. The CDR3 extends over 16 amino acids. V was shortened by 0 bases and J by 3 bases, with 13 bases between the two germline ends. CDR3 in DNA: TGTGCCAGCAGCGTAGCTTCCGGGGGGCATGGAAACACCATATATTTT. Translated, it gives CASSVASGGHGNTIYF.